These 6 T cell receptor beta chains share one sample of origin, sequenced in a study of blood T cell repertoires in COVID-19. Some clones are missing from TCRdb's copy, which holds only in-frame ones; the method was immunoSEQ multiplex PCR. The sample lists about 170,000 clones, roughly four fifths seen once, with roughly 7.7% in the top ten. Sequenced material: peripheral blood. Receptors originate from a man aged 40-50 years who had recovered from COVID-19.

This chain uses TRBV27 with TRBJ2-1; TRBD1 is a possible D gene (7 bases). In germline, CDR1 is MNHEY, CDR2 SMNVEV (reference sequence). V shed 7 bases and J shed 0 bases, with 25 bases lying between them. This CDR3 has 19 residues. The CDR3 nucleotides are TGTGCCAGCACCCCCGAGGGAGGACAGGTTCCTAGCTCCTACAATGAGCAGTTCTTC. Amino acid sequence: CASTPEGGQVPSSYNEQFF.

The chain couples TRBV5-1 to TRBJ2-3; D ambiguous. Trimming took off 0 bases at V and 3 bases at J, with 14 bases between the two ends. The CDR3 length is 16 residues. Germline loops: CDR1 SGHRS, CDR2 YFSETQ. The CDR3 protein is CASSLGESSGTDTQYF. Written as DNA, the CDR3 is TGCGCCAGCAGCTTGGGAGAGAGTTCCGGGACAGATACGCAGTATTTT.

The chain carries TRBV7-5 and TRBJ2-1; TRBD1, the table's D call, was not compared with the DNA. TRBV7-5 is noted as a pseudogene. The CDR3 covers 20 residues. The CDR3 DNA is TGTGCCAGAAGCTTAGATGGCGCGGACAGCCTTTCCTATTTACCTAATGAGCAGTTCTTC. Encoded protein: CARSLDGADSLSYLPNEQFF.

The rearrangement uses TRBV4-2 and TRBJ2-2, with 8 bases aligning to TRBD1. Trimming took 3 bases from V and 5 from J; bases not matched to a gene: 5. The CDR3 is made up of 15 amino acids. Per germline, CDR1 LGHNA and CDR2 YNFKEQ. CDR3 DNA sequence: TGTGCCAGCAGCCAGGCAGGGGGCGAAACCGGGGAGCTGTTTTTT. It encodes CASSQAGGETGELFF.

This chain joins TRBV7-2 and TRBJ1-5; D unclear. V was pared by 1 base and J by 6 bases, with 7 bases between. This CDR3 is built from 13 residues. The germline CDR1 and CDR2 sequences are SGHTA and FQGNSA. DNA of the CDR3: TGTGCCAGCAGCTTAGGCTACAGTCAGCCCCAGCATTTT. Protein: CASSLGYSQPQHF. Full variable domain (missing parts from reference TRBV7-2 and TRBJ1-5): GAGVSQSPSNKVTEKGKDVELRCDPISGHTALYWYRQSLGQGLEFLIYFQGNSAPDKSGLPSDRFSAERTGGSVSTLTIQRTQQEDSAVYLCASSLGYSQPQHFGDGTRLSIL.

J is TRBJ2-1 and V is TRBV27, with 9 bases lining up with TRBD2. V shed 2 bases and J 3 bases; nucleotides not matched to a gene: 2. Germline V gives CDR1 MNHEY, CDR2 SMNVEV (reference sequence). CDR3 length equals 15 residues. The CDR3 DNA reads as TGTGCCAGCAGTTTACTAGCGGGATACTACAATGAGCAGTTCTTC. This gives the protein CASSLLAGYYNEQFF.